Listed below are T cell receptor beta chains from one sample, sequenced in a study of CXCR3-negative and CXCR3-positive naive CD8 T cells. TCRdb re-called the 5' RACE reads, yielding one record per CDR3 amino acid sequence without DNA. Seen in this sample are 130,000 or so distinct CDR3 sequences; the ten most common clones hold under 0.5%. The sample was naive CXCR3- CD8+ T cells from blood. The source of these receptors is a human donor in good health. Some clones in this sample may be carry-over from other donors' samples. Both conserved end residues are part of each CDR3.

j_gene,v_gene,CDR3aa
TRBJ1-1,TRBV9,CASSPTDGNTEAFF
TRBJ2-1,TRBV29-1,CSVRTGIDNEQFF
TRBJ2-2,TRBV7-2,CASIVSTGEMFF
TRBJ2-1,TRBV29-1,CSVPGGPSYNEQFF
TRBJ2-3,TRBV20-1,CSATNGITSTDTQYF
TRBJ1-2,TRBV20-1,CSASPFSDYGYTF
TRBJ2-7,TRBV5-6,CASSATGQGYEQYF
TRBJ2-5,TRBV14,CASSPRTGGWETQYF
TRBJ2-1,TRBV29-1,CSASQELTNSYNEQFF
TRBJ1-1,TRBV12-3/TRBV12-4,CASSLGSEAFF
TRBJ2-7,TRBV5-6,CASSPPWVSYEQYF
TRBJ2-7,TRBV10-3,CAISGDAGGRAFYEQYF
TRBJ2-7,TRBV29-1,CSGRTGDRNPYEQYF
TRBJ2-7,TRBV6-1,CASSERFQRGTAYEQYF
TRBJ2-3,TRBV10-3,CAISESGTGITSDTDTQYF
TRBJ2-3,TRBV5-1,CASSLSQAGDTQYF
TRBJ2-1,TRBV19,CASSIGTRWGNEQFF
TRBJ2-7,TRBV7-9,CASSLGTSGSKYEQYF
TRBJ2-1,TRBV27,CASSLYNEQFF
TRBJ2-1,TRBV7-9,CASTAALTVNNEQFF
TRBJ1-5,TRBV28,CASTLRGTKQPQHF
TRBJ2-7,TRBV6-2/TRBV6-3,CASSYSLGYEQYF
TRBJ1-2,TRBV20-1,CSARDRVWAGQPNYGYTF
TRBJ2-7,TRBV21-1,CASSNGGTGEGEQYF
TRBJ1-4,TRBV5-1,CASSLEASGEKLFF
TRBJ2-7,TRBV12-3/TRBV12-4,CASTPGTRPYEQYF
TRBJ2-7,TRBV9,CASSISWGPGHEQYF
TRBJ2-7,TRBV5-1,CASSFFGGISYEQYF
TRBJ2-5,TRBV12-3/TRBV12-4,CASRDGTSGQETQYF